This T cell receptor (beta chain) was sequenced during a study of T cell responses to AZD1222 COVID-19 vaccine. Study outcomes and limitations: Donor demographics were predominantly white British with a female majority; clonal diversity may be underestimated.

The CDR3 spans 14 residues. Germline values: CDR1 MNHEY, CDR2 SMNVEV (reference sequence). Trimming stripped 6 bases from V and 6 bases from J, with 14 bases between. Concerning this clone: The target antigen is unknown.

Data came from immunoSEQ multiplex PCR; TCRdb stores just in-frame clones and leaves some out. The sample has some 120,000 clones; more than 70% are singletons. This specimen consisted of peripheral blood, obtained on day 0 of AZD1222 vaccination. The chain uses TRBV27 and TRBJ2-2, with D tentatively TRBD1 (7 bases). This receptor was taken from an adult in good health. CDR3 sequence: CASRSDRDSGELFF. For the CDR3, the DNA is TGTGCCAGCAGATCCGACAGGGACTCCGGGGAGCTGTTTTTT.